These 18 T cell receptor beta chains share one sample of origin, sequenced in a study of T cell responses to AZD1222 COVID-19 vaccine. TCRdb keeps only in-frame clones here, not all; method: immunoSEQ multiplex PCR. The sample has tens of thousands of clones; around 90% are singletons. The sample was peripheral blood, taken on day 0 of AZD1222 vaccination. Source of these receptors: an adult in good health.

This clone occurred a few times. CDR3 sequence reads: CASSVGRENTEAFF. The CDR3 coding sequence is TGTGCCAGCAGCGTAGGGCGGGAGAACACTGAAGCTTTCTTT. This chain uses TRBV9 with TRBJ1-1; no definite D call. V lost 0 bases to trimming and J lost 1 base, with 7 bases between them. Per germline, CDR1 SGDLS and CDR2 YYNGEE. CDR3 size: 14 residues.

DNA for the CDR3: TGTGCAAGTCGCCCAGAGCGAGGACAGGGCGATGGCTACACCTTC. Residues: CASRPERGQGDGYTF. The V gene is TRBV12-2, the J gene TRBJ1-2; the table's D call of TRBD1 was not tested on the DNA. TRBV12-2 has pseudogene status. This CDR3 is built from 15 residues.

This chain links TRBV30 with TRBJ1-5; D remains unclear. V gave up 2 bases and J gave up 9 bases, with 20 bases separating them. From germline, CDR1 is GTSNPN and CDR2 SVGIG (reference sequence). The CDR3 totals 15 residues. The CDR3 here is CAWSSRLVFGGPQHF. The CDR3 DNA reads TGTGCCTGGAGTTCCCGCTTAGTTTTCGGAGGGCCCCAGCATTTT.

This rearrangement joins TRBV19 to TRBJ1-2, with 11 nucleotides matching TRBD1. The CDR3 runs to 14 residues. The V gene end was trimmed by 4 bases and the J gene end by 5 bases; junction bases not matched to a gene: 3. Per the germline V gene, CDR1 is LNHDA and CDR2 is SQIVND (reference sequence). The CDR3 loop reads CASSTRDRGYGYTF. The CDR3 coding sequence is TGTGCCAGTAGTACCCGGGACAGGGGGTATGGCTACACCTTC.

The chain combines TRBV6-6 with TRBJ1-1, with TRBD1 as a possible D gene (6 bases). CDR3 size: 14 residues. Trimming stripped 5 bases from V and 1 base from J, with 11 bases between. In germline, CDR1 is MNHNY, CDR2 SVGAGI (reference sequence). In nucleotides, the CDR3 is TGTGCCAGCAGTCCGGGACACAGGAACACTGAAGCTTTCTTT. It specifies CASSPGHRNTEAFF.

The chain carries TRBV9 and TRBJ2-2; D gene ambiguous. CDR3 length equals 12 residues. Germline-derived CDR1 and CDR2 are SGDLS and YYNGEE. With 4 bases removed from V and 1 base from J, the gap between germline ends came to 2 bases. CDR3 DNA sequence: TGTGCCAGCAGCCAGAACACCGGGGAGCTGTTTTTT. Translating gives CASSQNTGELFF.

This clone was detected once. V usage is TRBV21-1 and J usage is TRBJ2-1; TRBD2, the table's D call, lacks a check against the DNA. TRBV21-1 is a pseudogene segment. The length of the CDR3 is 15 residues. CDR3 amino acids: CASRSGSSSYNEQFF. The CDR3 bases are TGTGCCAGCAGATCGGGGTCGAGCTCCTACAATGAGCAGTTCTTC.

In this sample, this clone turned up once. The chain carries TRBV18 and TRBJ1-3, with a possible D match to TRBD1 (6 bases). Germline V gene sequence: CDR1 KGHSH, CDR2 LQKENI. V was shortened by 9 bases and J by 7 bases, with 19 bases between the two germline ends. The CDR3 length is 14 residues. For the CDR3, the DNA is TGTGCCAGTTCGACAGGAGGTACATTGAACACCATATATTTT. This encodes CASSTGGTLNTIYF.

This clone appeared a single time. J is TRBJ1-3 and V is TRBV25-1; 9 bases are shared with TRBD1. With V trimmed by 3 bases and J by 3 bases, 12 bases remained unmatched. This CDR3 spans 18 amino acids. The germline gives CDR1 MGHDK, CDR2 SYGVNS. The chain's CDR3 is CASSDSGGDRALGNTIYF. CDR3 in DNA: TGTGCCAGCAGTGATTCCGGGGGGGACAGGGCCCTTGGAAACACCATATATTTT.

This chain uses TRBV7-2 with TRBJ1-1; D ambiguous. Germline V gives CDR1 SGHTA, CDR2 FQGNSA. The CDR3 covers 13 residues. Trimming stripped 5 bases from V and 3 bases from J, with 10 bases between. The CDR3: CASSPGPDTEAFF. The CDR3 bases are TGTGCCAGCAGCCCCGGCCCGGACACTGAAGCTTTCTTT.

CDR3 loop: CASSKTASSYEQYF. The CDR3 nucleotides are TGTGCCAGTAGCAAGACAGCGAGCTCCTACGAGCAGTACTTC. The gene calls are TRBV19 and TRBJ2-7, with D maybe TRBD1 (5 bases). The germline gives CDR1 LNHDA, CDR2 SQIVND (reference sequence). The V end lost 6 bases, the J end lost 0 bases, and 12 bases lay between the germline ends. The CDR3 runs 14 residues. The variable domain in full, with the rest retrieved from reference TRBV19 and TRBJ2-7, is DGGITQSPKYLFRKEGQNVTLSCEQNLNHDAMYWYRQDPGQGLRLIYYSQIVNDFQKGDIAEGYSVSREKKESFPLTVTSAQKNPTAFYLCASSKTASSYEQYFGPGTRLTVT.

The chain joins TRBV12-5 to TRBJ1-3; D remains ambiguous. Germline V gives CDR1 LGHNT, CDR2 FRNRAP. The CDR3 spans 15 residues. The germline V and J ends were trimmed by 2 bases and 1 base, with 9 bases remaining between them. CDR3 sequence (DNA): TGTGCTAGTGGTTTGTTCCCATTTTCTGGAAACACCATATATTTT. The encoded protein is CASGLFPFSGNTIYF.

The V call is TRBV19, the J call TRBJ1-1; 12 nucleotides agree with TRBD1. The J segment lost 4 bases and the V segment lost 4 bases, leaving 7 bases of the junction unmatched. The CDR3 is made up of 16 amino acids. Germline-derived CDR1 and CDR2 are LNHDA and SQIVND (reference sequence). The CDR3 loop reads CASSTRVGQGATEAFF. CDR3 DNA: TGTGCCAGTAGTACCCGGGTGGGACAGGGGGCCACTGAAGCTTTCTTT.

This clone was detected once. The chain combines TRBV6-5 with TRBJ1-6; 7 bases map to TRBD1. Germline values: CDR1 MNHEY, CDR2 SVGAGI. The CDR3 totals 14 residues. The V and J ends lost 2 bases and 9 bases, in that order; junction bases with no gene match: 4. CDR3 residues: CASSYRDRASPLHF. In DNA, the CDR3 is TGTGCCAGCAGTTACCGGGACAGAGCTTCACCCCTCCACTTT.

The V gene is TRBV7-2, the J gene TRBJ2-6, with TRBD2 matching 7 bases. Per the germline V gene, CDR1 is SGHTA and CDR2 is FQGNSA. V lost 7 bases to trimming and J lost 0 bases; unmatched junction nucleotides: 12. There are 18 residues in the CDR3. CDR3 sequence reads: CASTGAAGYVSGANVLTF. The CDR3 DNA is TGTGCCAGCACTGGCGCAGCGGGGTATGTCTCTGGGGCCAACGTCCTGACTTTC.

The V gene is TRBV7-2, the J gene TRBJ2-1; 12 nucleotides agree with TRBD2. J lost 4 bases, V lost 1 base, and 2 bases had no gene match. This CDR3 is 16 amino acids long. Germline values: CDR1 SGHTA, CDR2 FQGNSA. CDR3 sequence reads: CASSLGGTSGYNEQFF. CDR3 nucleotides: TGTGCCAGCAGCTTAGGGGGGACTAGCGGGTACAATGAGCAGTTCTTC.

The J gene is TRBJ2-1, the V gene TRBV5-8, with 8 nucleotides matching TRBD1. The V gene end was trimmed by 4 bases and the J gene end by 8 bases; junction bases not matched to a gene: 11. The CDR3 consists of 15 residues. Germline V lookup: CDR1 SGHTS, CDR2 YDEGEE. The CDR3 coding sequence is TGTGCCAGCAGCGGGGGGACAGGCTGGGGAGATGAGCAGTTCTTC. Translating it yields CASSGGTGWGDEQFF.

The chain combines TRBV18 with TRBJ1-1, with D unclear. Germline values: CDR1 KGHSH, CDR2 LQKENI. This CDR3 region has 13 residues. V gave up 5 bases and J gave up 3 bases, with 10 bases separating them. CDR3 sequence reads: CASSAIGDTEAFF. CDR3 DNA: TGTGCCAGCTCAGCCATTGGGGACACTGAAGCTTTCTTT.